One sample yielded the 27 T cell receptor beta chains listed below, sequenced in a study of T-cell reconstitution after alpha-beta-depleted transplantation in children. This sample's TCRbeta library carried unique molecular identifier barcodes. TCRdb itself ran the PCR reads through MiXCR, one entry per CDR3 protein. Counted here are about 500,000 distinct CDR3 sequences, over 25% occurring once; the ten biggest clones make up approximately 2.3%. The specimen comprised PBMCs from the stem cell graft donor, sampled from the stem cell graft. These receptors originate from a human donor who donated a stem cell graft to a child with aplastic anemia.

The genes are TRBV4-2 and TRBJ1-1; D unclear. CDR3 length: 13 residues. Germline-derived CDR1 and CDR2 are LGHNA and YNFKEQ. V dropped 6 bases and J dropped 2 bases, with 10 bases sitting between them. CDR3 sequence: CASSSGPNTEAFF. The CDR3 DNA follows: TGTGCCAGCAGTTCAGGACCAAACACTGAAGCTTTCTTT.

The chain carries TRBV15 and TRBJ1-1; 11 bases map to TRBD1. The CDR3 is made up of 14 amino acids. Trimming took 0 bases from V and 6 from J; bases not matched to a gene: 0. Germline V gene sequence: CDR1 LNHNV, CDR2 YYDKDF (reference sequence). The CDR3 bases are TGTGCCACCAGCAGAGAGGGACAGGGGGCTGAAGCTTTCTTT. Translating it yields CATSREGQGAEAFF. The full variable domain, with the rest looked up from reference TRBV15 and TRBJ1-1, is DAMVIQNPRYQVTQFGKPVTLSCSQTLNHNVMYWYQQKSSQAPKLLFHYYDKDFNNEADTPDNFQSRRPNTSFCFLDIRSPGLGDTAMYLCATSREGQGAEAFFGQGTRLTVV.

The V gene is TRBV7-2, the J gene TRBJ1-1; no definite D call. The CDR3 spans 16 residues. Trimming cost V 3 bases and J 1 base, with 15 bases left between them. CDR1 is SGHTA, CDR2 FQGNSA, per germline. In DNA form, the CDR3 reads TGTGCCAGCAGCTTTAGTCTTTACCATCAGAACACTGAAGCTTTCTTT. Its translation: CASSFSLYHQNTEAFF.

This clonotype was detected once. The chain links TRBV9 to TRBJ2-2; D might be TRBD1 or TRBD2, each matching 5 bases. CDR3 length: 16 residues. V gave up 2 bases and J gave up 4 bases, with 15 bases separating them. Germline-derived CDR1 and CDR2 are SGDLS and YYNGEE. The CDR3 region has the DNA TGTGCCAGCAGCGTGGCCGGGGCCCCGTCCACCGGGGAGCTGTTTTTT. Translation gives CASSVAGAPSTGELFF.

This clonotype was counted only a few times. The chain's CDR3 is CSGGGSEKLFF. CDR3 coding DNA: TGCAGCGGGGGCGGGAGCGAAAAACTGTTTTTT. The chain couples TRBV29-1 to TRBJ1-4, with D maybe TRBD1 (5 bases). CDR3 length equals 11 residues. CDR1 is SQVTM and CDR2 is ANQGSEA in the germline V gene. Trimming stripped 7 bases from V and 8 bases from J, with 11 bases between.

The gene calls are TRBV5-1 and TRBJ1-1; 8 nucleotides line up with TRBD1. Trimming at V came to 3 bases and at J to 8 bases, leaving 12 bases not matched to a gene. Germline values: CDR1 SGHRS, CDR2 YFSETQ. The CDR3 has 15 amino acids. CDR3: CASSSYGTGAGEAFF. The CDR3 coding sequence is TGCGCCAGCAGCTCCTACGGGACAGGAGCCGGAGAAGCTTTCTTT.

This clonotype has just a few counts. V gene TRBV11-2 combines with J gene TRBJ1-2; unclear D gene. Germline values: CDR1 SGHAT, CDR2 FQNNGV. Between the trimmed V and J ends, which lost 5 bases and 5 bases, there was a span of 9 bases. The CDR3 covers 12 residues. The CDR3 loop is CASSTQRYGYTF. CDR3 in DNA: TGTGCCAGCAGCACCCAGAGGTATGGCTACACCTTC.

This clonotype was observed once. The chain uses TRBV12-3 or TRBV12-4 and TRBJ1-5; D gene ambiguous. The CDR3 spans 14 residues. V lost 7 bases to trimming and J lost 0 bases, with 10 bases between them. DNA for the CDR3: TGTGCCAGCACTCCGGGGAATAGCAATCAGCCCCAGCATTTT. Translation gives CASTPGNSNQPQHF.

This clonotype was seen a handful of times. V usage is TRBV28 and J usage is TRBJ2-1; 10 bases line up with TRBD1. V was clipped by 6 bases and J by 8 bases; unmatched bases: 10. The CDR3 extends over 15 amino acids. Germline CDR1 MDHEN, CDR2 SYDVKM. CDR3 in DNA: TGTGCCAGCAGCGGACCGGGACAGGGGACGGATGAGCAGTTCTTC. Translating it yields CASSGPGQGTDEQFF. The complete variable domain, with remaining parts taken from reference TRBV28 and TRBJ2-1, reads DVKVTQSSRYLVKRTGEKVFLECVQDMDHENMFWYRQDPGLGLRLIYFSYDVKMKEKGDIPEGYSVSREKKERFSLILESASTNQTSMYLCASSGPGQGTDEQFFGPGTRLTVL.

The chain employs TRBV5-5 and TRBJ2-2, with 9 bases identical to TRBD1. The CDR3 covers 15 residues. Germline V gene data show CDR1 as SGHKS and CDR2 as YYEKEE (reference sequence). The junction had 3 bases not matched to a gene; V was cut back by 0 bases and J by 6 bases. The CDR3 DNA follows: TGTGCCAGCAGCTTGGGGACAGGGGTGGCCGGGGAGCTGTTTTTT. It specifies CASSLGTGVAGELFF.

This clonotype has a single count. The chain is built from TRBV5-6 and TRBJ1-4, with 7 bases identical to TRBD1. V was pared by 3 bases and J by 6 bases, with 5 bases of the junction left unmatched. This CDR3 is 14 amino acids long. CDR1 SGHDT and CDR2 YYEEEE come from the germline V gene. Here the CDR3 DNA reads TGTGCCAGCAGCTGGGGACAGCGGTATGAAAAACTGTTTTTT. Translated: CASSWGQRYEKLFF.

The chain carries TRBV27 and TRBJ1-1; a possible D gene is TRBD1 (6 bases). Germline loops: CDR1 MNHEY, CDR2 SMNVEV (reference sequence). The CDR3 is 14 residues long. Trimming took off 7 bases at V and 1 base at J, with 13 bases between the two ends. CDR3 sequence (DNA): TGTGCCAGCAAACTAGGGGGGACGAACACTGAAGCTTTCTTT. Translation gives CASKLGGTNTEAFF.

This clonotype was observed many times. This sequence joins TRBV7-2 and TRBJ2-1, with D possibly matching TRBD2 (6 bases). V was cut by 1 base and J by 2 bases, with 9 bases left in between. The CDR3 is made up of 15 amino acids. The germline V gene has CDR1 SGHTA and CDR2 FQGNSA. In nucleotides, the CDR3 is TGTGCCAGCAGCTTAGAAGGCGGGACCTACAATGAGCAGTTCTTC. Its translation: CASSLEGGTYNEQFF. Full variable domain (rest looked up from reference TRBV7-2 and TRBJ2-1): GAGVSQSPSNKVTEKGKDVELRCDPISGHTALYWYRQSLGQGLEFLIYFQGNSAPDKSGLPSDRFSAERTGGSVSTLTIQRTQQEDSAVYLCASSLEGGTYNEQFFGPGTRLTVL.

In DNA form, the CDR3 reads TGCGCCAGCAGCTTAGGGACTGGCAGGGGAGAGACCCAGTACTTC. Translated: CASSLGTGRGETQYF. This chain links TRBV5-1 with TRBJ2-5; either TRBD1 or TRBD2 may supply D (6 bases each). This CDR3 contains 15 residues. Germline-derived CDR1 and CDR2 are SGHRS and YFSETQ. Trimming took 2 bases from V and 4 from J, leaving 15 bases between them.

The CDR3 coding sequence is TGTGCCAGCAGTTTAGGACACAGGGGCGGCACAGATACGCAGTATTTT. It specifies CASSLGHRGGTDTQYF. The chain couples TRBV12-3 or TRBV12-4 to TRBJ2-3; 7 bases line up with TRBD1. J was trimmed by 1 base and V by 1 base; bases with no gene match: 5. This CDR3 comprises 16 residues.

This chain uses TRBV27 with TRBJ2-7, with D unclear. The CDR3 totals 15 residues. Germline V gene sequence: CDR1 MNHEY, CDR2 SMNVEV (reference sequence). Trimming removed 2 bases at V and 2 bases at J, with 13 bases between. The CDR3 reads CASSLEETNTYEQYF. CDR3 DNA: TGTGCCAGCAGTTTAGAGGAGACAAACACCTACGAGCAGTACTTC.

V gene TRBV11-3 combines with J gene TRBJ2-1; D is ambiguous. V was cut by 3 bases and J by 8 bases, with 14 bases left in between. This CDR3 is 14 amino acids long. CDR1 and CDR2 from the germline V gene are SGHNT and YENEEA. CDR3 sequence reads: CASSFSDPDDEQFF. For the CDR3, the DNA is TGTGCCAGCAGCTTCTCGGACCCAGACGATGAGCAGTTCTTC. The complete variable domain, with remaining parts taken from reference TRBV11-3 and TRBJ2-1, reads EAGVVQSPRYKIIEKKQPVAFWCNPISGHNTLYWYLQNLGQGPELLIRYENEEAVDDSQLPKDRFSAERLKGVDSTLKIQPAELGDSAVYLCASSFSDPDDEQFFGPGTRLTVL.

This rearrangement joins TRBV4-3 to TRBJ2-3; 8 nucleotides align to TRBD1. This CDR3 is built from 16 residues. Germline CDR1 reads LGHNA; CDR2 reads YSLEER. The J segment lost 6 bases and the V segment lost 0 bases, leaving 8 bases of the junction unmatched. The CDR3 reads CASSQDWTGLRDTQYF. The CDR3 DNA is TGCGCCAGCAGCCAAGATTGGACAGGGCTTAGGGATACGCAGTATTTT.

Here the CDR3 DNA reads TGTGCCAGCAGCCAAGTGGGGTGGGACACTGAAGCTTTCTTT. Residues: CASSQVGWDTEAFF. This chain connects TRBV14 to TRBJ1-1; D remains unclear. Looked up from germline, CDR1 is SGHDN and CDR2 is FVKESK. The CDR3 sequence is 14 residues long. Trimming cost V 1 base and J 3 bases, with 9 bases left between them. The full variable domain, with the rest looked up from reference TRBV14 and TRBJ1-1, is EAGVTQFPSHSVIEKGQTVTLRCDPISGHDNLYWYRRVMGKEIKFLLHFVKESKQDESGMPNNRFLAERTGGTYSTLKVQPAELEDSGVYFCASSQVGWDTEAFFGQGTRLTVV.

The V and J genes are TRBV20-1 and TRBJ1-3, with 7 bases that match TRBD1. Germline CDR1 DFQATT, CDR2 SNEGSKA (reference sequence). The CDR3 contains 14 residues. The V segment lost 3 bases and the J segment 1 base; nucleotides outside the gene matches: 3. CDR3 DNA: TGCAGTGCTAGGGACAGGAATTCTGGAAACACCATATATTTT. Its translation is CSARDRNSGNTIYF.

This clonotype came up a few times. This chain links TRBV12-3 or TRBV12-4 with TRBJ1-5; the match to TRBD1 covers 7 bases. Unmatched junction bases numbered 5, after V lost 3 bases and J lost 6 bases. The CDR3 covers 14 residues. The CDR3 region has the DNA TGTGCCAGCAGTTTTCAGTCAGGGGGTCAGCCCCAGCATTTT. Protein product: CASSFQSGGQPQHF.

The V gene is TRBV12-3 or TRBV12-4, the J gene TRBJ2-1; TRBD2 matches 13 bases. V lost 4 bases to trimming and J lost 0 bases; unmatched junction nucleotides: 6. The CDR3 sequence is 18 residues long. The CDR3 region is CASSWGTSGIPSYNEQFF. For the CDR3, the DNA is TGTGCCAGCAGTTGGGGGACTAGCGGGATCCCCTCCTACAATGAGCAGTTCTTC.

The chain has TRBV20-1 and TRBJ2-5, with TRBD2 matching over 7 bases. This CDR3 is 14 amino acids long. Germline lookup yields CDR1 DFQATT and CDR2 SNEGSKA (reference sequence). The junction had 7 bases not matched to a gene; V was cut back by 1 base and J by 5 bases. The CDR3 sequence is CSARAQRGAETQYF. Here the CDR3 DNA reads TGCAGTGCTAGAGCCCAGCGGGGAGCGGAGACCCAGTACTTC.

V gene TRBV7-2 combines with J gene TRBJ2-7; 9 bases fit TRBD1. Germline CDR1 is SGHTA and CDR2 is FQGNSA. The V segment lost 5 bases and the J segment 5 bases; nucleotides outside the gene matches: 10. The CDR3 has 15 amino acids. CDR3 sequence: CASSPWGTGSHEQYF. DNA of the CDR3: TGTGCCAGCAGCCCCTGGGGGACAGGGTCTCACGAGCAGTACTTC.

This rearrangement joins TRBV7-9 to TRBJ1-1; TRBD1 might be the D (5 bases). Per the germline V gene, CDR1 is SEHNR and CDR2 is FQNEAQ (reference sequence). This CDR3 has 12 residues. V was shortened by 5 bases and J by 11 bases, with 15 bases between the two germline ends. The CDR3: CASSGDSREAFF. In DNA form, the CDR3 reads TGTGCCAGCAGCGGGGACTCCAGGGAGGCTTTCTTT.

This clonotype was observed a handful of times. The chain couples TRBV5-1 to TRBJ2-5, with 8 bases aligning to TRBD2. V trimming: 2 bases; J trimming: 1 base; junction bases outside the gene matches: 7. Germline CDR1 is SGHRS and CDR2 is YFSETQ. The CDR3 loop spans 16 amino acids. The CDR3 spells CASSFGTSGFQETQYF. CDR3 bases: TGCGCCAGCAGCTTCGGAACTAGCGGCTTCCAAGAGACCCAGTACTTC.

The sample holds a few counts of this clonotype. CDR3 in DNA: TGTGCCAGCCGAGAGTCAGGGGGAAACACTGAAGCTTTCTTT. Encoded protein: CASRESGGNTEAFF. The chain carries TRBV6-2 or TRBV6-3 and TRBJ1-1; 7 bases are a match to TRBD1. V shed 8 bases and J 2 bases; nucleotides not matched to a gene: 8. The germline V gene has CDR1 MNHEY and CDR2 SVGEGT. This CDR3 spans 14 amino acids.